Presented here are 21 T cell receptor beta chains from one specimen sequenced in a study of cytomegalovirus exposure and HLA in healthy donors. This PCR relied on a set of 60 Vbeta primers and 13 Jbeta primers. The table came from immunoSEQ multiplex PCR; TCRdb's copy has only in-frame clones and leaves some out. The data hold roughly 150,000 clones, with more than 60% observed a single time. Sequencing input: PBMCs. The receptor source for this set is a man between 25 and 39 years old in good health and CMV-seropositive.

V usage is TRBV2 and J usage is TRBJ1-5, with TRBD1 matching 8 bases. Germline V gene data show CDR1 as SNHLY and CDR2 as FYNNEI. The CDR3 extends over 14 amino acids. Losses at the gene ends were 4 bases for V and 5 bases for J; bases not matched to a gene: 4. CDR3 DNA: TGTGCCAGCAGTGGACAGGGGTTTGATCAGCCCCAGCATTTT. Its protein is CASSGQGFDQPQHF. Full variable domain (outside the CDR3, taken from reference TRBV2 and TRBJ1-5): EPEVTQTPSHQVTQMGQEVILRCVPISNHLYFYWYRQILGQKVEFLVSFYNNEISEKSEIFDDQFSVERPDGSNFTLKIRSTKLEDSAMYFCASSGQGFDQPQHFGDGTRLSIL.

In its sample, this clone was seen a few times. The V and J genes are TRBV15 and TRBJ2-1; TRBD1 aligns across 7 bases. Germline lookup yields CDR1 LNHNV and CDR2 YYDKDF (reference sequence). CDR3 length: 18 residues. Trimming took 5 bases from V and 0 from J; bases not matched to a gene: 13. CDR3 sequence (DNA): TGTGCCACCAGCGATAGGACAGGCGACTTAAGCTCCTACAATGAGCAGTTCTTC. Amino acids: CATSDRTGDLSSYNEQFF.

This clone has only one observation. CDR3 DNA sequence: TGTGCCAGCAGTTCCACAGGGGCGTCCGGCGAGCAGTACTTC. Translating it yields CASSSTGASGEQYF. This chain uses TRBV6-1 with TRBJ2-7; 7 bases agree with TRBD1. Germline CDR1 reads MNHNS; CDR2 reads SASEGT. Germline trimming cut 5 bases from V and 6 bases from J; bases unmatched to any gene: 10. This CDR3 region has 14 residues.

The V gene is TRBV14, the J gene TRBJ2-5; D call uncertain. This CDR3 is built from 15 residues. V lost 4 bases to trimming and J lost 7 bases, with 19 bases between them. Germline V gives CDR1 SGHDN, CDR2 FVKESK. The CDR3, as DNA: TGTGCCAGCAGCCCTCTAGGTCCAGCCGTGGGGACCCAGTACTTC. Its translation: CASSPLGPAVGTQYF.

The chain is built from TRBV9 and TRBJ1-2; possible D gene TRBD1, 5 bases. This CDR3 has 15 amino acids. Germline CDR1 is SGDLS and CDR2 is YYNGEE. V lost 0 bases to trimming and J lost 0 bases, with 9 bases between them. CDR3 region: CASSVVDRANYGYTF. The CDR3 DNA follows: TGTGCCAGCAGCGTAGTCGACAGAGCTAACTATGGCTACACCTTC.

This chain joins TRBV30 and TRBJ2-3; TRBD1 matches at 7 bases. The CDR3 runs to 15 residues. The germline V gene has CDR1 GTSNPN and CDR2 SVGIG (reference sequence). The ends lost 2 bases at V and 2 bases at J; junction bases unmatched: 7. The CDR3 sequence is CAWSRLTGLTDTQYF. The DNA of the CDR3 is TGTGCCTGGAGTCGGTTGACAGGGCTCACAGATACGCAGTATTTT.

V is TRBV7-6 and J is TRBJ2-7; weak D call: TRBD2 (7 bases). With 4 bases removed from V and 5 bases from J, the gap between germline ends came to 15 bases. There are 14 residues in the CDR3. The germline CDR1 and CDR2 sequences are SGHVS and FNYEAQ. This CDR3 is CASSSQGGVNEQYF. The CDR3 DNA follows: TGTGCCAGCAGCTCCCAAGGGGGGGTTAACGAGCAGTACTTC.

This clone was seen a few times. The J gene is TRBJ2-1, the V gene TRBV4-1, with 7 bases that match TRBD2. V lost 2 bases to trimming and J lost 4 bases; unmatched junction nucleotides: 11. This CDR3 has 17 amino acids. Looked up from germline, CDR1 is MGHRA and CDR2 is YSYEKL. The CDR3 spells CASSQSGGREKYNEQFF. CDR3 in DNA: TGCGCCAGCAGCCAATCGGGGGGACGGGAGAAATACAATGAGCAGTTCTTC.

CDR3 bases: TGTGCCATCAGTGAGCGGGGACAGGGCTATCACTATGGCTACACCTTC. It translates to CAISERGQGYHYGYTF. The genes are TRBV10-3 and TRBJ1-2; 9 nucleotides agree with TRBD1. V shed 2 bases and J 3 bases; nucleotides not matched to a gene: 7. This CDR3 region has 16 residues. Germline V gives CDR1 ENHRY, CDR2 SYGVKD.

The V gene is TRBV11-2, the J gene TRBJ2-1; 8 bases map to TRBD2. CDR3 length: 14 amino acids. J gave up 5 bases and V 5 bases, and 5 bases lay outside the gene matches. Germline CDR1 reads SGHAT; CDR2 reads FQNNGV. CDR3 bases: TGTGCCAGCAGCCGACGGGAGGGCCACAATGAGCAGTTCTTC. As protein: CASSRREGHNEQFF.

This clone is a singleton in its sample. The genes are TRBV4-1 and TRBJ1-2, with D tentatively TRBD1 (6 bases). V was clipped by 0 bases and J by 4 bases, with 18 bases between them. Per the germline V gene, CDR1 is MGHRA and CDR2 is YSYEKL. The CDR3 covers 17 residues. In nucleotides, the CDR3 is TGCGCCAGCAGCCAAGATCGCCTCCACAGGGCTACCTATGGCTACACCTTC. It encodes CASSQDRLHRATYGYTF.

This clone was observed a handful of times. The V and J genes are TRBV27 and TRBJ1-2; 11 bases map to TRBD1. CDR3 length: 16 residues. The trim removed 2 bases at V and 8 bases at J, leaving 10 bases unmatched. Germline CDR1 MNHEY, CDR2 SMNVEV (reference sequence). CDR3 residues: CASSLAPGQGARGYTF. The CDR3 DNA sequence: TGTGCCAGCAGTTTAGCCCCAGGACAGGGGGCGCGGGGCTACACCTTC.

The V call is TRBV6-1, the J call TRBJ1-5, with D perhaps matching TRBD1 (5 bases). This CDR3 region has 15 residues. CDR1 and CDR2 from the germline V gene are MNHNS and SASEGT. V was clipped by 3 bases and J by 7 bases, with 16 bases between them. CDR3 loop: CASSDRGSSRQPQHF. The CDR3 bases are TGTGCCAGCAGTGATCGGGGGTCAAGCCGCCAGCCCCAGCATTTT.

This rearrangement joins TRBV7-9 to TRBJ2-1, with TRBD2 identical over 7 bases. The CDR3 is 15 amino acids. CDR1 is SEHNR and CDR2 is FQNEAQ in the germline V gene (reference sequence). J lost 9 bases, V lost 3 bases, and 11 bases had no gene match. The CDR3 loop reads CASSFDFTSATEQFF. Written as DNA, the CDR3 is TGTGCCAGCAGCTTCGACTTTACTAGCGCAACTGAGCAGTTCTTC.

This clone has just a few counts. The V gene is TRBV5-1, the J gene TRBJ2-1; 8 bases align to TRBD2. The CDR3 runs to 16 residues. The V gene end was trimmed by 0 bases and the J gene end by 7 bases; junction bases not matched to a gene: 9. Germline V CDR1 and CDR2: SGHRS, YFSETQ. CDR3 in amino acids: CASSLAGLEYLNEQFF. CDR3 in DNA: TGCGCCAGCAGCTTGGCGGGACTAGAGTATTTGAATGAGCAGTTCTTC.

This clone showed up just a few times. CDR3: CASSPGQGFQPQHF. The CDR3 bases are TGTGCCAGCAGCCCGGGACAGGGATTTCAGCCCCAGCATTTT. V and J are TRBV11-2 and TRBJ1-5; 9 bases map to TRBD1. The CDR3 totals 14 residues. CDR1 and CDR2 (germline): SGHAT, FQNNGV. Trimming took 5 bases from V and 6 from J; bases not matched to a gene: 5.

The chain carries TRBV5-1 and TRBJ2-5, with 10 bases identical to TRBD2. V was clipped by 7 bases and J by 2 bases; unmatched bases: 11. Germline CDR1 and CDR2: SGHRS and YFSETQ. The length of the CDR3 is 16 residues. The CDR3 DNA is TGCGCCAGCTTAGCCGGGCTAGCGGGAGAACAAGAGACCCAGTACTTC. Encoded protein: CASLAGLAGEQETQYF.

This chain connects TRBV2 to TRBJ2-7; D might be TRBD1 (6 bases). The CDR3 runs to 15 residues. The germline V and J ends were trimmed by 6 bases and 3 bases, with 18 bases remaining between them. CDR1 is SNHLY and CDR2 is FYNNEI in the germline V gene. This CDR3 is CASSGQSPLGYEQYF. CDR3 bases: TGTGCCAGCAGCGGACAGTCCCCCTTGGGCTACGAGCAGTACTTC.

This clone was counted between two and nine times. The chain links TRBV20-1 to TRBJ2-3, with D possibly matching TRBD1 (6 bases). Germline V gene lookup returns CDR1 DFQATT and CDR2 SNEGSKA (reference sequence). V was clipped by 5 bases and J by 6 bases, with 9 bases between them. The CDR3 covers 11 residues. The chain's CDR3 is CSASQGDTQYF. CDR3 DNA sequence: TGCAGTGCTTCACAGGGTGATACGCAGTATTTT.

This sequence joins TRBV6-1 and TRBJ1-2, with 7 positions matching TRBD1. The trim removed 7 bases at V and 6 bases at J, leaving 8 bases unmatched. The CDR3 sequence is 13 residues long. The germline gives CDR1 MNHNS, CDR2 SASEGT. The CDR3 region is CASTLTGQHGYTF. The CDR3 DNA is TGTGCCAGCACGTTGACAGGGCAACATGGCTACACCTTC.

This chain links TRBV28 with TRBJ2-3; 9 bases map to TRBD2. CDR3 size: 14 residues. Per germline, CDR1 MDHEN and CDR2 SYDVKM. V lost 6 bases to trimming and J lost 5 bases; unmatched junction nucleotides: 6. The CDR3 here is CASSVAGVGDTQYF. CDR3 DNA: TGTGCCAGCAGCGTAGCGGGAGTGGGAGATACGCAGTATTTT.